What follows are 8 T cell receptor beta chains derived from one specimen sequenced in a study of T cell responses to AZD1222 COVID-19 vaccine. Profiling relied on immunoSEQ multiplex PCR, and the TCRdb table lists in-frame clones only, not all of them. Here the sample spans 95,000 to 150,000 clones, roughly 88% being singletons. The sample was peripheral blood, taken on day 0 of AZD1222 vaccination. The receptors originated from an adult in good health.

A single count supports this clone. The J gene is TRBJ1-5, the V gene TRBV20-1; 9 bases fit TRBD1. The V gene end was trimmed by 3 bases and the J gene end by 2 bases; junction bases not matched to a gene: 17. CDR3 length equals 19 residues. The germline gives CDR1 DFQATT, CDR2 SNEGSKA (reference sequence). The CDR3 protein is CSASATLGQGRTGNQPQHF. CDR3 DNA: TGCAGTGCTAGTGCCACTTTAGGACAGGGGCGTACGGGCAATCAGCCCCAGCATTTT.

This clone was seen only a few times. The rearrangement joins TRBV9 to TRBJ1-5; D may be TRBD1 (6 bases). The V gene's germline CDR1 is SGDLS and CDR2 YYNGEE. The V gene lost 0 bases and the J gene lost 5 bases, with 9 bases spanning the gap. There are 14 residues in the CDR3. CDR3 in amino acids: CASSVGGGDQPQHF. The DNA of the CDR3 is TGTGCCAGCAGCGTAGGAGGGGGGGATCAGCCCCAGCATTTT.

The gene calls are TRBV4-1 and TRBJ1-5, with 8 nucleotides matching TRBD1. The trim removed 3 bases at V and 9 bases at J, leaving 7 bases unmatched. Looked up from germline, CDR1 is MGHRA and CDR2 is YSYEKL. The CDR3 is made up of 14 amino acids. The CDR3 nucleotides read TGCGCCAGCAGCCAGGACAGGGCCGGTAGGCCCCAGCATTTT. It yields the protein CASSQDRAGRPQHF.

This CDR3 reads CASSVDGRGTGELFF. DNA for the CDR3: TGTGCCAGCAGCGTAGACGGGAGAGGAACCGGGGAGCTGTTTTTT. The V call is TRBV9, the J call TRBJ2-2; TRBD2 is a possible D gene (6 bases). Trimming shortened V by 0 bases and J by 5 bases, and 11 bases separated the two germline ends. The CDR3 loop spans 15 amino acids. Germline loops: CDR1 SGDLS, CDR2 YYNGEE.

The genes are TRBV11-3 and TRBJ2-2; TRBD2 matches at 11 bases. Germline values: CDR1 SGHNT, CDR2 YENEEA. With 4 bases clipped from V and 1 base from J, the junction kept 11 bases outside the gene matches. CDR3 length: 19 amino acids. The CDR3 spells CASSYVQGLAVKNTGELFF. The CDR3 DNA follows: TGTGCCAGCAGCTATGTCCAGGGACTAGCGGTTAAGAACACCGGGGAGCTGTTTTTT.

CDR3 nucleotides: TGTGCCACCGCCAGGGACTCCTACGAGCAGTACTTC. Encoded protein: CATARDSYEQYF. The J gene is TRBJ2-7, the V gene TRBV24-1; the D gene is possibly TRBD1 (5 bases). From germline, CDR1 is KGHDR and CDR2 SFDVKD. The CDR3 runs to 12 residues. V was pared by 9 bases and J by 0 bases, with 8 bases between.

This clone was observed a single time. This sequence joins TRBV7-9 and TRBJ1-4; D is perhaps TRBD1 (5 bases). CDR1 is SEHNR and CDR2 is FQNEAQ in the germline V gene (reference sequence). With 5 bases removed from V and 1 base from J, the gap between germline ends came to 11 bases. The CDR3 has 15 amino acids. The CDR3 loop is CASSPWQGTNEKLFF. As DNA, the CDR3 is TGTGCCAGCAGCCCCTGGCAGGGAACTAATGAAAAACTGTTTTTT. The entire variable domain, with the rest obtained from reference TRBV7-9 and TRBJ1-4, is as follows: DTGVSQNPRHKITKRGQNVTFRCDPISEHNRLYWYRQTLGQGPEFLTYFQNEAQLEKSRLLSDRFSAERPKGSFSTLEIQRTEQGDSAMYLCASSPWQGTNEKLFFGSGTQLSVL.

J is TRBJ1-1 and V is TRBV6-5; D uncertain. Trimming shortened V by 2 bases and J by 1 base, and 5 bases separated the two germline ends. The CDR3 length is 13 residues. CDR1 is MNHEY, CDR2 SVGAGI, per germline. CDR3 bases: TGTGCCAGCAGTTACCTGTCGAACACTGAAGCTTTCTTT. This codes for CASSYLSNTEAFF.